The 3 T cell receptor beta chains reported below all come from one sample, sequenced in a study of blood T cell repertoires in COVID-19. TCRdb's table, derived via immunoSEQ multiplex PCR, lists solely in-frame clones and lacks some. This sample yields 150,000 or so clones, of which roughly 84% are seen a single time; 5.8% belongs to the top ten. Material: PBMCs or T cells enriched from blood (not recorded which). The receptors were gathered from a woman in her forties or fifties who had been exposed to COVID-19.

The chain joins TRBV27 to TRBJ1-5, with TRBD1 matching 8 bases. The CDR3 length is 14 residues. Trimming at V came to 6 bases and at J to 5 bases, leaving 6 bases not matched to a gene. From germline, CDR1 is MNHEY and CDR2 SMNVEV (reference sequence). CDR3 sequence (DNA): TGTGCCAGCAGGGTGACAGGGGACCATCAGCCCCAGCATTTT. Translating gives CASRVTGDHQPQHF.

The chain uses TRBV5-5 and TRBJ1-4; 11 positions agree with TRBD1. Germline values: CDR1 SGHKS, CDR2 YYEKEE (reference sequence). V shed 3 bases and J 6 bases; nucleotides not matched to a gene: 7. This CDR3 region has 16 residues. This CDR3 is CASSYRPGQGDEKLFF. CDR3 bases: TGTGCCAGCAGCTACCGCCCGGGACAGGGGGATGAAAAACTGTTTTTT.

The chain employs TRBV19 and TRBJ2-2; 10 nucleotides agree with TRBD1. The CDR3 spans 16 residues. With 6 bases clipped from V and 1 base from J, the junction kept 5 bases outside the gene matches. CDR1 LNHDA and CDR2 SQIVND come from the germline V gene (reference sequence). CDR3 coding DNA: TGTGCCAGTAGGTCTTGGGACAGGGGGAACACCGGGGAGCTGTTTTTT. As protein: CASRSWDRGNTGELFF.